The next 12 T cell receptor beta chains were all read from a single sample in a study of blood T cell repertoires in COVID-19. The protocol was immunoSEQ multiplex PCR, while the TCRdb copy is restricted to in-frame clones and leaves out a portion. The top ten clones hold roughly 8.2% of a sample with 150,000 to 200,000 clones, roughly 85% of them seen once. The source material was peripheral blood. The receptor source for this set is a man in his sixties with acute or convalescent COVID-19.

The genes are TRBV5-1 and TRBJ1-3, with 10 bases matching TRBD1. This CDR3 has 18 residues. V lost 0 bases and J lost 4; bases outside the gene matches: 10. Germline CDR1 and CDR2: SGHRS and YFSETQ. This CDR3 reads CASSLAQPGQGIGNTIYF. The CDR3 bases are TGCGCCAGCAGCTTGGCCCAACCGGGACAGGGGATCGGAAACACCATATATTTT.

The V and J genes are TRBV11-2 and TRBJ2-7; a possible D gene is TRBD1 (5 bases). This CDR3 contains 12 residues. CDR1 is SGHAT, CDR2 FQNNGV, per germline. The V gene lost 5 bases and the J gene lost 1 base, with 6 bases spanning the gap. Here the CDR3 reads CASSTGSYEQYF. The CDR3 DNA reads as TGTGCCAGCAGCACAGGATCCTACGAGCAGTACTTC.

The J gene is TRBJ1-4, the V gene TRBV29-1; the match to TRBD1 covers 7 bases. V was pared by 4 bases and J by 4 bases, with 9 bases of the junction left unmatched. Germline V lookup: CDR1 SQVTM, CDR2 ANQGSEA. CDR3 length: 15 residues. This chain's CDR3 is CSVGGTGARNEKLFF. DNA of the CDR3: TGCAGCGTTGGGGGAACAGGGGCGCGTAATGAAAAACTGTTTTTT.

The chain carries TRBV18 and TRBJ2-5; TRBD1 matches 10 bases. Germline-derived CDR1 and CDR2 are KGHSH and LQKENI. V lost 2 bases to trimming and J lost 5 bases; unmatched junction nucleotides: 5. The CDR3 is made up of 15 amino acids. The CDR3 region has the DNA TGTGCCAGCTCACCAGGGACAGGGGAATTCGAGACCCAGTACTTC. It specifies CASSPGTGEFETQYF.

The CDR3 here is CASSTGFSSGNTIYF. In DNA form, the CDR3 reads TGTGCCAGCAGTACAGGGTTTAGCTCTGGAAACACCATATATTTT. V is TRBV2 and J is TRBJ1-3; a weak D match, TRBD1 (6 bases). Germline CDR1 SNHLY, CDR2 FYNNEI. Between the trimmed V and J ends, which lost 5 bases and 0 bases, there was a span of 11 bases. This CDR3 region has 15 residues.

This rearrangement joins TRBV9 to TRBJ2-7; TRBD1 matches at 9 bases. The CDR3 sequence is 12 residues long. V was pared by 4 bases and J by 7 bases, with 3 bases of the junction left unmatched. From germline, CDR1 is SGDLS and CDR2 YYNGEE. The CDR3 reads CASSLDRGEQYF. CDR3 coding DNA: TGTGCCAGCAGCCTCGACAGGGGGGAGCAGTACTTC.

The CDR3 nucleotides are TGTGCCACCAGTGATTGGCAAGGGACAGGGCTCTACACCGGGGAGCTGTTTTTT. As protein: CATSDWQGTGLYTGELFF. This chain links TRBV24-1 with TRBJ2-2; TRBD1 matches 9 bases. Germline values: CDR1 KGHDR, CDR2 SFDVKD. The CDR3 consists of 18 residues. V was clipped by 2 bases and J by 3 bases; unmatched bases: 9.

The chain employs TRBV5-1 and TRBJ2-5, with D unclear. With 7 bases removed from V and 5 bases from J, the gap between germline ends came to 12 bases. CDR1 is SGHRS and CDR2 is YFSETQ in the germline V gene. The CDR3 runs 12 residues. In DNA form, the CDR3 reads TGCGCCAGCGGCCAAGAAGCGGAGACCCAGTACTTC. As protein: CASGQEAETQYF.

The chain couples TRBV2 to TRBJ2-1; 9 bases map to TRBD1. The CDR3 spans 14 residues. Germline lookup yields CDR1 SNHLY and CDR2 FYNNEI. V lost 8 bases to trimming and J lost 5 bases; unmatched junction nucleotides: 7. CDR3 DNA sequence: TGTGCCAGCGCCACAGGGGGCGCGAACAATGAGCAGTTCTTC. Its protein is CASATGGANNEQFF.

This chain joins TRBV19 and TRBJ1-5, with D possibly TRBD1 on 6 matching bases. The CDR3 totals 13 residues. Germline CDR1 LNHDA, CDR2 SQIVND (reference sequence). Trimming took 6 bases from V and 6 from J, leaving 12 bases between them. CDR3 protein: CASSYRETQPQHF. The CDR3 DNA sequence: TGTGCCAGTAGCTACAGGGAAACTCAGCCCCAGCATTTT.

CDR3 amino acids: CASADRVGPNEQFF. As DNA, the CDR3 is TGTGCCAGCGCAGACAGGGTGGGGCCCAATGAGCAGTTCTTC. This chain links TRBV27 with TRBJ2-1; TRBD1 agrees at 7 bases. Trimming cost V 8 bases and J 6 bases; bases outside gene matches: 10. There are 14 residues in the CDR3. CDR1 and CDR2 (germline): MNHEY, SMNVEV (reference sequence).

This chain uses TRBV6-5 with TRBJ2-7, with TRBD2 matching 11 bases. The CDR3 length is 15 residues. CDR1 and CDR2 from the germline V gene are MNHEY and SVGAGI. V lost 6 bases and J lost 3; bases outside the gene matches: 7. CDR3 amino acids: CASSTRLAGSYEQYF. The CDR3 nucleotides read TGTGCCAGCAGCACCCGACTAGCGGGGAGCTACGAGCAGTACTTC.